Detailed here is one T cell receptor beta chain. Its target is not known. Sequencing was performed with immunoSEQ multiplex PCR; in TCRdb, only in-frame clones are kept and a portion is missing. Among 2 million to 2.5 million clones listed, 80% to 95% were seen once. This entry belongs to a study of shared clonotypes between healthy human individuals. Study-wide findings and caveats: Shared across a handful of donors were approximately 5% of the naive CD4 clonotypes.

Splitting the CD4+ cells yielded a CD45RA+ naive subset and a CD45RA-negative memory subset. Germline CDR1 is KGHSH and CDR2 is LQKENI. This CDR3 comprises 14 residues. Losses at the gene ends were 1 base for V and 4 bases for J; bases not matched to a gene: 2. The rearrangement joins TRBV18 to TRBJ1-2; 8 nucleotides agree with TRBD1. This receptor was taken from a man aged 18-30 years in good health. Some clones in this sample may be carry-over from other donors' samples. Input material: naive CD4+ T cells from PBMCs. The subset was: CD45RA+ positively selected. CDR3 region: CASSPLDRGYGYTF. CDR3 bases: TGTGCCAGCTCACCACTAGACAGGGGCTATGGCTACACCTTC.